This T cell receptor beta chain was obtained from a study of T cell repertoires in cytomegalovirus infection. This clonotype was seen many times. TCRdb reprocessed the reads via MiXCR and lists one record per CDR3 protein. The data show 450,000 to 600,000 distinct CDR3 sequences, around 11% seen once. The CDR3 extends over 17 amino acids. V shed 10 bases and J shed 0 bases, with 22 bases lying between them. The germline gives CDR1 LNHDA, CDR2 SQIVND (reference sequence). This sequence was found in a human donor in good health (CMV status not recorded). Some clones in this sample may be carry-over from other donors' samples. Sequenced: PBMCs. The gene calls are TRBV19 and TRBJ1-3; TRBD1 is a possible D gene (6 bases). The CDR3 protein is CATRRSLGARSGNTIYF. The CDR3, as DNA: TGTGCCACTAGACGGAGCCTGGGGGCCCGCTCTGGAAACACCATATATTTT.